This note documents a single T cell receptor beta chain sequence. No cognate antigen has been identified for it. There are no base qualities to consult, and no much larger clone falls within one base. Taken from the germline V gene, the CDR1 and CDR2 loops are SNHLY and FYNNEI. V and J are trimmed by 7 bases and 6 bases, and the gene matches miss 6 bases of the junction. From cysteine to phenylalanine, the CDR3 is 14 amino acids long. Only the CDR3 region is kept as DNA, spanning 42 bases read in frame from base 1. CD8 naive samples were CD45RO-negative cells positively selected for CCR7, giving a CD45RA+CCR7+ population that excluded TemRA cells. Donors were healthy HIV-negative adults with no recently reported acute infections or vaccinations. Only Caucasian adults living in Nashville, Tennessee, USA were represented among the donors. Blood was collected by leukapheresis, and PBMCs were isolated by Ficoll-Histopaque density gradient centrifugation and then cryopreserved in liquid nitrogen vapor phase. Purity and quantity of every magnetically sorted T cell population were checked by analytical flow cytometry. Genomic DNA was isolated from each sorted fraction and quantified by UV absorbance on a Nanodrop 2000c.

This sample is drawn from a study of shared clonotypes between healthy human individuals (dated by TCRdb to about 2020). Broadly, across the study: Two women and a few men aged 18 to 49 years were included in the cohort. To increase sequencing depth and limit assay-specific biases, different laboratories used diverse techniques to prepare libraries and sequence TCR repertoires. The study deeply sequenced blood TCR repertoires of about 5 healthy adults to estimate repertoire size and the extent of clonotype sharing between individuals. Between about 0.85 and 9.5 billion PBMCs per donor were obtained by leukapheresis. For each donor, three plates each were used for CD4 naive and CD4 memory, two plates were used for CD8 naive, and one plate was used for CD8 memory.

Using the deep immunoSEQ assay, multiplex PCR amplified TCR CDR3 regions from genomic DNA. Genomic DNA extracted from each cell subset was distributed evenly over all wells of several immunoSEQ 96-well plates, and each plate served as one replicate. For sorted subsets, each replicate PCR was loaded with 150 to 250 ng genomic DNA, equivalent to 30,000 to 35,000 T cell genomes. Purified libraries were measured with a Qubit 3.0 fluorometer, size-checked on a Bioanalyzer 2100, and measured again with the KAPA Library Quantification kit. Each immunoSEQ 96-well plate was sequenced on its own single-read 150-cycle Illumina NextSeq 550 flow cell. The original methods were these. Because the immunoSEQ output held only junctional sequences and lacked quality scores, the filtering could not match the filtering applied to full-length reads. To assign V/J genes and CDR3, sequences were annotated using PyIR, a Python wrapper for IgBLAST v1.9, with IMGT germline references. Reads with weak V/J assignments (E-value above 1e-6), missing CDR3, stop codons, out-of-frame junctions, or ambiguous translated residues were removed. V3J clonotypes were defined as sequences sharing the same inferred V gene, J gene, and CDR3 amino acid sequence. To compute the percentage overlap between repertoires, the number of shared unique clonotypes was divided by the size of the smaller repertoire. Richness of each repertoire was evaluated using RTK rarefaction, the Chao1 estimator, and Recon v2.1 estimates of unobserved clonotypes. Generation probabilities for all TCRbeta clonotypes obtained by the gDNA method from a handful of donors were computed using OLGA. TCRdb limited this immuneACCESS table to in-frame rearrangements with V and J called. A share of clones is missing; checked studies link under half to unresolved V genes, and the rest is unexplained. V, J and clone size were drawn from that table, and D and trimming were deduced from the DNA. This sample comprises around 1.9 million clones, roughly 95% of them detected only once. The ten largest clones take up about 1.7% of the sample.

General findings and caveats noted by the study authors: Sampling was limited to blood, and TCR repertoires in tissue likely differ from TCR repertoires in blood. Naive subsets generally had larger estimated clonotype richness than memory subsets. Incomplete sequencing was indicated by rarefaction of sorted-subset datasets, despite the large sequencing depth. Based on pairwise subsampling, the degree of clonotype sharing among donors was expected to be affected by sequencing depth. The genetic and exposure-history diversity represented was limited by the small number of donors. Compared with non-shared clonotypes, the clonotypes found in all four sorted-subset donors had higher generation probabilities. When a handful of donors were compared, the shared fraction of clonotypes was about 5.5% for naive CD4, around 4% for naive CD8, 2% to 2.5% for memory CD4, and around 0.4% for memory CD8.

Material for sequencing was naive CD8+ T cells from PBMCs. Per the publication, the cell subset or site label means: CD45RA+CCR7+. The V and J segments used are TRBV2 and TRBJ2-2, and TRBD2 matches 9 of the central bases. The sequence was collected from a man between 18 and 29 years old in good health. Some clones in this sample may be carry-over from other donors' samples. The CDR3 reads as follows: CASMGLAAAGELFF. At the DNA level, the sequence is TGTGCCAGCATGGGACTAGCAGCCGCCGGGGAGCTGTTTTTT.